The sample holds one count of the clone carrying this T cell receptor beta chain. Its target is not known. The sample comes from a study of cytomegalovirus exposure and HLA in healthy donors. Study results and limitations: Researchers counted about 150 TCR beta chains as cytomegalovirus-associated. Of the V segments, some could not be distinguished, including TRBV6-2 and TRBV6-3, and were excluded. Cytomegalovirus status, reportedly, was diagnosed with high specificity and sensitivity by the classifier.

The PCR used 60 Vbeta and 13 Jbeta primers. Data came from immunoSEQ multiplex PCR; TCRdb stores just in-frame clones and leaves some out. The sample carries about 180,000 clones, roughly four fifths recorded once. CDR1 SGDLS and CDR2 YYNGEE come from the germline V gene. This CDR3 has 15 amino acids. The ends lost 2 bases at V and 8 bases at J; junction bases unmatched: 12. Each of the donors was a healthy bone marrow donor. This chain connects TRBV9 to TRBJ1-2; 7 bases fit TRBD1. Sequenced material: PBMCs. The clonotype comes from a woman in her twenties or thirties in good health and CMV-seronegative. CDR3 sequence reads: CASSVPGQPLAGYTF. The CDR3, as DNA: TGTGCCAGCAGCGTCCCGGGACAGCCGCTTGCCGGCTACACCTTC.